This T cell receptor beta chain was sequenced in a study of blood T cell repertoires in COVID-19. Study in general: PBMCs, B-cell-depleted T cells, or T cells were the source of the cDNA or gDNA that made up the material.

Clones were read by immunoSEQ multiplex PCR, and TCRdb kept only the in-frame ones, dropping some. This table has about 110,000 clones, more than 65% appearing once. Germline assignment: CDR1 DFQATT and CDR2 SNEGSKA (reference sequence). This CDR3 contains 11 residues. Trimming pared 5 bases from V and 3 bases from J, leaving 8 bases between. The source of this sequence is a woman over 75 with acute or convalescent COVID-19. The specimen was peripheral blood. The V gene is TRBV20-1, the J gene TRBJ2-7; D uncertain. The CDR3 sequence: CSAPFSYEQYF. CDR3 DNA sequence: TGCAGTGCTCCCTTCAGCTACGAGCAGTACTTC.